The 10 T cell receptor beta chains below all came from one sample that was sequenced in a study of blood T cells in healthy people across ages. Using a J-beta primer mix together with a sample-barcoded 5' primer, a second PCR was run for roughly 6 to 11 cycles. TCRdb ran MiXCR on the 5' RACE reads and lists one entry per CDR3 protein. The sample carries some 1,000,000 distinct CDR3 sequences, about 25% recorded once. These data were also filed under a second study, of T cells of mothers and their children.

The sequenced sample consisted of blood. All receptors come from a girl between 2 and 10 years old in good health.

This clonotype was detected ten times or more. The V call is TRBV12-3 or TRBV12-4, the J call TRBJ2-1, with D possibly TRBD2 on 6 matching bases. V was clipped by 6 bases and J by 9 bases, with 12 bases between them. The CDR3 has 12 amino acids. CDR3 sequence: CASSLGGTEQFF. Written as DNA, the CDR3 is TGTGCCAGCAGCCTTGGAGGGACTGAGCAGTTCTTC.

The chain joins TRBV7-9 to TRBJ1-2, with a possible D match to TRBD1 (5 bases). CDR3 length: 14 amino acids. CDR1 is SEHNR and CDR2 is FQNEAQ in the germline V gene (reference sequence). V lost 2 bases, J lost 7 bases, and 14 bases lay in between. The CDR3 protein is CASSLLQDQGGYTF. The CDR3, as DNA: TGTGCCAGCAGCTTATTACAGGACCAGGGTGGCTACACCTTC.

This chain links TRBV27 with TRBJ1-2, with TRBD1 as a possible D gene (5 bases). The CDR3 consists of 15 residues. V dropped 6 bases and J dropped 2 bases, with 16 bases sitting between them. Per germline, CDR1 MNHEY and CDR2 SMNVEV (reference sequence). CDR3 region: CASSSLGDGNYGYTF. In DNA, the CDR3 is TGTGCCAGCAGCTCTCTCGGGGACGGGAACTATGGCTACACCTTC.

The chain couples TRBV2 to TRBJ2-1, with D unclear. Trimming took 6 bases from V and 5 from J, leaving 17 bases between them. The CDR3 extends over 15 amino acids. Germline V gene lookup returns CDR1 SNHLY and CDR2 FYNNEI. The chain's CDR3 is CASRGDSTPNNEQFF. For the CDR3, the DNA is TGTGCCAGCAGGGGTGACTCCACCCCAAACAATGAGCAGTTCTTC.

The V call is TRBV4-3, the J call TRBJ2-3; 9 bases match TRBD2. Trimming took 0 bases from V and 2 from J; bases not matched to a gene: 6. The CDR3 loop spans 17 amino acids. Germline CDR1 reads LGHNA; CDR2 reads YSLEER. The CDR3 DNA sequence: TGCGCCAGCAGCCAAGACCCAGCGGGGGGTTTCACAGATACGCAGTATTTT. Translation: CASSQDPAGGFTDTQYF.

The chain couples TRBV20-1 to TRBJ2-5, with 9 nucleotides matching TRBD1. The DNA end is more similar to TRBJ2-7, so the J call may be wrong. CDR1 is DFQATT, CDR2 SNEGSKA, per germline (reference sequence). This CDR3 spans 15 amino acids. The CDR3 sequence is CSARIHRGRFYEQYF. The CDR3 DNA is TGCAGTGCTAGGATTCACAGGGGGCGTTTCTACGAGCAGTACTTC.

This clonotype was seen a handful of times. J is TRBJ1-2 and V is TRBV6-5, with TRBD1 as a possible D gene (5 bases). There are 15 residues in the CDR3. V lost 5 bases to trimming and J lost 0 bases, with 13 bases between them. The germline gives CDR1 MNHEY, CDR2 SVGAGI. The CDR3, as DNA: TGTGCCAGCAGTCAGACTAGGACATCTAACTATGGCTACACCTTC. Its translation: CASSQTRTSNYGYTF.

About this clonotype: A much bigger clone sits one base away, suggesting this may be a read error. The chain uses TRBV12-3 or TRBV12-4 and TRBJ1-2; D is ambiguous. V was shortened by 3 bases and J by 3 bases, with 5 bases between the two germline ends. The CDR3 runs to 12 residues. In nucleotides, the CDR3 is TGTGCCAGCAGTTTCCAGGACTATGGCTACACCTTC. Translated, it gives CASSFQDYGYTF.

The sample holds a few counts of this clonotype. V gene TRBV12-3 or TRBV12-4 combines with J gene TRBJ2-5; D tentatively reads TRBD1 or TRBD2 (5 bases each). Trimming took off 7 bases at V and 2 bases at J, with 11 bases between the two ends. There are 13 residues in the CDR3. For the CDR3, the DNA is TGTGCCAGCACTAGGGACCCACAAGAGACCCAGTACTTC. It translates to CASTRDPQETQYF.

CDR3 loop: CASRIEFTEAFF. In DNA, the CDR3 is TGTGCCAGCAGGATAGAATTCACTGAAGCTTTCTTT. The J gene is TRBJ1-1, the V gene TRBV12-3 or TRBV12-4; the D is unclear. V was shortened by 6 bases and J by 4 bases, with 9 bases between the two germline ends. This CDR3 region has 12 residues.